The rows below give T cell receptor beta chains drawn from one sample of a study of radiotherapy plus CTLA-4 blockade in lung cancer. Sequencing used immunoSEQ multiplex PCR; TCRdb keeps in-frame clones, though not all of them. The repertoire holds approximately 94,000 clones, with roughly 85% as singletons. The starting material was peripheral blood, obtained from a patient treated with radiotherapy plus ipilimumab. The receptors here all came from a human donor with non-small cell lung cancer that progressed on radiotherapy plus ipilimumab. The CDR3 runs from the conserved cysteine through the conserved F or W. A D gene is named only where the DNA matches it firmly. The size entry is marked missing in some rows and otherwise reads once, few, many or a size class.

J gene | clone size | V gene | D gene | CDR3 DNA | CDR3 protein
TRBJ2-7 | - | TRBV30 | TRBD1 | TGTGCCTGGAGGGGACAGGGGGGCTACTACGAGCAGTACTTC | CAWRGQGGYYEQYF
TRBJ1-5 | - | TRBV27 | - | TGTGCCAGCAGTTTGATGGGTAGCAATCAGCCCCAGCATTTT | CASSLMGSNQPQHF
TRBJ2-3 | - | TRBV6-5 | - | TGTGCCAGCAGACTCACCGGGACTTACACAGATACGCAGTATTTT | CASRLTGTYTDTQYF
TRBJ2-3 | - | TRBV27 | - | TGTGCCAGCAGCAGGATTCTCACAGATACGCAGTATTTT | CASSRILTDTQYF
TRBJ1-1 | - | TRBV5-4 | - | TGTGCCAGCAGCTCAATCGACAGGTTGAGGACTGAAGCTTTCTTT | CASSSIDRLRTEAFF
TRBJ1-1 | - | TRBV6-1 | TRBD1 | TGTGCCAGCAGTGAAGAGGGGGCAGGGGGCAACACTGAAGCTTTCTTT | CASSEEGAGGNTEAFF
TRBJ2-3 | - | TRBV19 | TRBD1 | TGTGCCAGTAGTCTAGGACAGGGTGGGAACACAGATACGCAGTATTTT | CASSLGQGGNTDTQYF
TRBJ2-5 | - | TRBV7-6 | - | TGTGCCAGCAGCTTAGCGGGGGAGGTTGCGGAGACCCAGTACTTC | CASSLAGEVAETQYF
TRBJ2-1 | - | TRBV5-8 | - | TGTGCCAGCAGCTTGTCCAGTTTCTACAATGAGCAGTTCTTC | CASSLSSFYNEQFF
TRBJ2-7 | - | TRBV4-2 | - | TGTGCCAGCAGCCAGGAGGGCCCAAACTACGAGCAGTACTTC | CASSQEGPNYEQYF
TRBJ2-7 | - | TRBV5-4 | TRBD1 | TGTGCCAGCAGCTTACCTTTGGGACAGGGGGCCGAGCAGTACTTC | CASSLPLGQGAEQYF
TRBJ1-5 | - | TRBV29-1 | - | TGCAGCGTTGCAGGTCAGGGAGATCAGCCCCAGCATTTT | CSVAGQGDQPQHF
TRBJ2-7 | once | TRBV6-6 | - | TGTGCCAGCAGGGACTCCATCGGCTCCTACGAGCAGTACTTC | CASRDSIGSYEQYF
TRBJ2-4 | - | TRBV5-4 | - | TGTGCCAGCAGCAGACGGATCGGGTCCAAAAACATTCAGTACTTC | CASSRRIGSKNIQYF
TRBJ1-1 | few | TRBV7-8 | - | TGTGCCAGCAGCTTAGTGGCAGGGGTGAACACTGAAGCTTTCTTT | CASSLVAGVNTEAFF
TRBJ2-3 | - | TRBV2 | TRBD1 | TGTGCCAGCAGCACAGCCCGACAGGGGGAGGACACAGATACGCAGTATTTT | CASSTARQGEDTDTQYF
TRBJ2-3 | - | TRBV25-1 | - | TGTGCCACAGCGGAAGGGGGCACAGATACGCAGTATTTT | CATAEGGTDTQYF
TRBJ1-4 | - | TRBV5-1 | TRBD1 | TGCGCCAGCAGCCTTCAGACAGGGGAAAATGAAAAACTGTTTTTT | CASSLQTGENEKLFF
TRBJ2-2 | - | TRBV19 | - | TGTGCCAGTAGCCGCGTCGAGGAAATGCAGTGGACCGGGGAGCTGTTTTTT | CASSRVEEMQWTGELFF
TRBJ2-7 | - | TRBV4-1 | - | TGCGCCAGCAGCCAATTTGGTGGTACGACCTCGGAGTCCTACGAGCAGTACTTC | CASSQFGGTTSESYEQYF
TRBJ2-4 | - | TRBV11-1 | TRBD1 | TGTGCCAGCAGCTTCGGACAGGGAAACATTCAGTACTTC | CASSFGQGNIQYF
TRBJ2-3 | - | TRBV4-2 | - | TGTGCCAGCAGCCAAGGCACTAGCAGCACAGATACGCAGTATTTT | CASSQGTSSTDTQYF
TRBJ1-5 | - | TRBV11-2 | - | TGTGCCAGCAGCTTAGCAGGGGGCAATCAGCCCCAGCATTTT | CASSLAGGNQPQHF
TRBJ1-2 | - | TRBV7-9 | - | TGTGCCAGCAGTACACTCAGGGGCCCGGAGGGTTATGGCTACACCTTC | CASSTLRGPEGYGYTF
TRBJ2-1 | - | TRBV7-8 | - | TGTGCCAGCAGCTTTTTAGATGAGCAGTTCTTC | CASSFLDEQFF
TRBJ1-1 | many | TRBV19 | - | TGTGCCAGTATGTTTATGAACACTGAAGCTTTCTTT | CASMFMNTEAFF
TRBJ1-1 | - | TRBV13 | - | TGTGCCAGCAGCTGGGGGTACACTGAAGCTTTCTTT | CASSWGYTEAFF
TRBJ2-1 | - | TRBV2 | TRBD2 | TGTGCCAGCAGTGAAAGGGCCCTTAATCCTTTCTGGCGGGAGGGCCCTTTCTACAATGAGCAGTTCTTC | CASSERALNPFWREGPFYNEQFF
TRBJ2-1 | - | TRBV7-9 | - | TGTGCCAGCAGCTTAATTGAGAACTACAATGAGCAGTTCTTC | CASSLIENYNEQFF
TRBJ2-7 | - | TRBV19 | - | TGTGCCAGTAGTATAGATGTTAGCAGGAGCTACGAGCAGTACTTC | CASSIDVSRSYEQYF
TRBJ2-7 | - | TRBV6-5 | TRBD2 | TGTGCCAGCTCGCCTAGCGGGTCGAGTGAGCAGTACTTC | CASSPSGSSEQYF
TRBJ1-1 | few | TRBV5-6 | TRBD1 | TGTGCCAGCAGCGGGGGACAGTCGATTGGTGCGACTGAAGCTTTCTTT | CASSGGQSIGATEAFF
TRBJ2-3 | once | TRBV27 | - | TGTGCCAGCAGTTTATGGGGTTTTGACACAGATACGCAGTATTTT | CASSLWGFDTDTQYF
TRBJ1-2 | - | TRBV23-1 | - | TGCGCCAGCAGTCATTCAGTTTTCTATGGCTACACCTTC | CASSHSVFYGYTF
TRBJ1-2 | - | TRBV14 | TRBD1 | TGTGCCAGCAGCCAAGGACAGGGGGTGCGGGGCTACACCTTC | CASSQGQGVRGYTF